This passage covers 30 T cell receptor beta chains from one sample sequenced in a study of blood T cell repertoires in COVID-19. Clones were sequenced by immunoSEQ multiplex PCR, and TCRdb holds only the in-frame ones, with some missing. The top ten hold 3.5% to 5% of the sample, which has over 140,000 clones, over 65% seen once. Source material: peripheral blood. These receptors were collected from a woman of 80 years or more with active or convalescent COVID-19.

The chain joins TRBV25-1 to TRBJ1-2; D remains unclear. V was clipped by 1 base and J by 4 bases, with 4 bases between them. The CDR3 length is 12 residues. Per the germline V gene, CDR1 is MGHDK and CDR2 is SYGVNS. The chain's CDR3 is CASSESSYGYTF. CDR3 bases: TGTGCCAGCAGTGAATCGAGCTATGGCTACACCTTC.

The chain carries TRBV19 and TRBJ1-6; 10 bases are a match to TRBD1. This CDR3 comprises 15 residues. Germline CDR1 is LNHDA and CDR2 is SQIVND (reference sequence). With 6 bases clipped from V and 9 bases from J, the junction kept 8 bases outside the gene matches. The CDR3 loop reads CASSPQTGGFSPLHF. The CDR3, as DNA: TGTGCCAGTAGCCCACAGACAGGGGGCTTTTCACCCCTCCACTTT.

V gene TRBV18 combines with J gene TRBJ1-1; tentatively, D is TRBD1 (5 bases). The CDR3 consists of 14 residues. Germline CDR1 and CDR2: KGHSH and LQKENI. The germline V and J ends were trimmed by 4 bases and 1 base, with 10 bases remaining between them. CDR3 protein: CASSLTGGNTEAFF. CDR3 DNA: TGTGCCAGCTCACTTACCGGGGGGAACACTGAAGCTTTCTTT. Supplemented by reference TRBV18 and TRBJ1-1, the full variable domain reads NAGVMQNPRHLVRRRGQEARLRCSPMKGHSHVYWYRQLPEEGLKFMVYLQKENIIDESGMPKERFSAEFPKEGPSILRIQQVVRGDSAAYFCASSLTGGNTEAFFGQGTRLTVV.

This clone showed up many times. This chain connects TRBV3-1 (or the pseudogene TRBV3-2) to TRBJ1-6; D is unresolved. The CDR3 totals 15 residues. V was cut by 1 base and J by 10 bases, with 14 bases left in between. CDR1 is LGHDT, CDR2 YNNKEL, per germline (reference sequence). This CDR3 is CASSQGDPGRSPLHF. The DNA of the CDR3 is TGTGCCAGCAGCCAAGGTGACCCAGGTAGGTCACCCCTCCACTTT.

This clone appeared a few times. The rearrangement joins TRBV20-1 to TRBJ2-1; 11 nucleotides line up with TRBD2. Germline assignment: CDR1 DFQATT and CDR2 SNEGSKA (reference sequence). J was trimmed by 0 bases and V by 3 bases; bases with no gene match: 10. The CDR3 consists of 18 residues. This CDR3 is CSASSSGLAGRSYNEQFF. Written as DNA, the CDR3 is TGCAGTGCTAGTAGCTCCGGACTAGCGGGCCGCTCCTACAATGAGCAGTTCTTC.

This clone was picked up a small number of times. J is TRBJ1-3 and V is TRBV28; 7 bases fit TRBD1. Germline trimming cut 4 bases from V and 8 bases from J; bases unmatched to any gene: 5. The CDR3 loop spans 13 amino acids. From germline, CDR1 is MDHEN and CDR2 SYDVKM. In nucleotides, the CDR3 is TGTGCCAGCAGTTCCGGGACAGAGGACACCATATATTTT. Translated, it gives CASSSGTEDTIYF.

The genes are TRBV19 and TRBJ1-2, with 8 positions matching TRBD1. The CDR3 covers 16 residues. V trimming: 5 bases; J trimming: 5 bases; junction bases outside the gene matches: 13. Germline CDR1 LNHDA, CDR2 SQIVND (reference sequence). The DNA for the CDR3 is TGTGCCAGTAGTCTCCTCATGGACAGGGTGGGTTATGGCTACACCTTC. Its translation: CASSLLMDRVGYGYTF.

The V gene is TRBV19, the J gene TRBJ1-2; a weak D match, TRBD1 (6 bases). Germline loops: CDR1 LNHDA, CDR2 SQIVND (reference sequence). The CDR3 extends over 14 amino acids. V dropped 3 bases and J dropped 2 bases, with 10 bases sitting between them. The CDR3 is CASSIITGNYGYTF. The CDR3 coding sequence is TGTGCCAGTAGTATTATCACAGGGAACTATGGCTACACCTTC.

This sequence joins TRBV5-8 and TRBJ1-4; possible D gene TRBD1, 5 bases. The CDR3 sequence is 15 residues long. Germline loops: CDR1 SGHTS, CDR2 YDEGEE. V was cut by 4 bases and J by 3 bases, with 13 bases left in between. CDR3 loop: CASSGWTPANEKLFF. The CDR3 DNA reads TGTGCCAGCAGCGGATGGACACCCGCTAATGAAAAACTGTTTTTT. The entire variable domain, with the rest obtained from reference TRBV5-8 and TRBJ1-4, is as follows: EAGVTQSPTHLIKTRGQQATLRCSPISGHTSVYWYQQALGLGLQFLLWYDEGEERNRGNFPPRFSGRQFPNYSSELNVNALELEDSALYLCASSGWTPANEKLFFGSGTQLSVL.

The genes are TRBV10-3 and TRBJ2-3; 7 bases are a match to TRBD1. Unmatched junction bases numbered 4, after V lost 6 bases and J lost 4 bases. There are 13 residues in the CDR3. CDR1 is ENHRY, CDR2 SYGVKD, per germline. The CDR3 DNA follows: TGTGCCATCAGCAGACAGGGATCAGATACGCAGTATTTT. The encoded protein is CAISRQGSDTQYF.

V gene TRBV21-1 combines with J gene TRBJ2-2; the tabulated D call, TRBD1, remains unverified against the DNA. TRBV21-1 is classified as a pseudogene. This CDR3 has 18 amino acids. The CDR3 spells CASSKEPSGQENTGELFF. Written as DNA, the CDR3 is TGTGCCAGCAGCAAAGAGCCCTCGGGACAGGAGAACACCGGGGAGCTGTTTTTT.

The CDR3 sequence: CAISDGATNTEAFF. CDR3 coding DNA: TGTGCCATCAGTGATGGGGCAACGAACACTGAAGCTTTCTTT. The V and J genes are TRBV10-3 and TRBJ1-1, with a possible D match to TRBD1 (5 bases). Germline CDR1 ENHRY, CDR2 SYGVKD. The CDR3 runs 14 residues. Trimming stripped 3 bases from V and 1 base from J, with 9 bases between.

Written as DNA, the CDR3 is TGTGCCACCAAACGGGGGGGCGGGACAGATACGCAGTATTTT. Its protein product is CATKRGGGTDTQYF. The J gene is TRBJ2-3, the V gene TRBV27, with 8 positions matching TRBD2. Unmatched junction bases numbered 9, after V lost 10 bases and J lost 3 bases. This CDR3 has 14 amino acids. Looked up from germline, CDR1 is MNHEY and CDR2 is SMNVEV (reference sequence).

The chain joins TRBV28 to TRBJ1-1, with 7 bases that match TRBD1. This CDR3 has 15 residues. From germline, CDR1 is MDHEN and CDR2 SYDVKM. J was trimmed by 3 bases and V by 7 bases; bases with no gene match: 11. CDR3 sequence: CASTLTGLTDTEAFF. The CDR3 nucleotides read TGTGCCAGCACCTTGACAGGGCTTACGGACACTGAAGCTTTCTTT.

The chain combines TRBV5-1 with TRBJ1-4; D is possibly TRBD1 (5 bases). Germline loops: CDR1 SGHRS, CDR2 YFSETQ. Trimming left V 7 bases short and J 4 bases short, with 14 bases between. The CDR3 is 14 amino acids. CDR3 sequence (DNA): TGCGCCAGCGCCCAGGGAAGCCTTAATGAAAAACTGTTTTTT. It codes for CASAQGSLNEKLFF.

This CDR3 reads CASSPMAGGIYNEQFF. The CDR3 DNA reads as TGCGCCAGCAGCCCCATGGCGGGGGGAATCTACAATGAGCAGTTCTTC. The rearrangement links TRBV5-1 to TRBJ2-1; 8 nucleotides match TRBD2. Trimming at V came to 4 bases and at J to 3 bases, leaving 9 bases not matched to a gene. Germline V gene lookup returns CDR1 SGHRS and CDR2 YFSETQ. This CDR3 has 16 residues.

This clone was observed once. V is TRBV4-1 and J is TRBJ2-3; D is uncertain. Germline assignment: CDR1 MGHRA and CDR2 YSYEKL. This CDR3 is 16 amino acids long. Trimming pared 5 bases from V and 0 bases from J, leaving 15 bases between. The CDR3 nucleotides are TGCGCCAGCAGCTTACAACTAACATTTAGCACAGATACGCAGTATTTT. It translates to CASSLQLTFSTDTQYF.

This clone was counted between two and nine times. V gene TRBV7-6 combines with J gene TRBJ1-4; weak D call: TRBD1 (6 bases). This CDR3 spans 16 amino acids. Trimming removed 1 base from V and 5 bases from J, with 14 bases in between. Germline CDR1 reads SGHVS; CDR2 reads FNYEAQ. CDR3 protein: CASSLEGWGLNEKLFF. CDR3 DNA sequence: TGTGCCAGCAGCTTAGAAGGTTGGGGGCTGAATGAAAAACTGTTTTTT.

Only a few counts were recorded for this clone. The chain employs TRBV11-2 and TRBJ1-1; D gene unclear. CDR1 SGHAT and CDR2 FQNNGV come from the germline V gene. Trimming removed 8 bases at V and 5 bases at J, with 15 bases between. This CDR3 has 13 amino acids. Here the CDR3 reads CASGRGLGTEAFF. The CDR3 DNA reads as TGTGCCAGCGGACGGGGATTGGGAACTGAAGCTTTCTTT.

This sequence joins TRBV11-2 and TRBJ2-7; 12 nucleotides match TRBD2. Losses at the gene ends were 6 bases for V and 3 bases for J; bases not matched to a gene: 6. The CDR3 contains 15 residues. Germline V gene data show CDR1 as SGHAT and CDR2 as FQNNGV. The CDR3 region is CASRRLAGVDYEQYF. CDR3 bases: TGTGCCAGCAGGAGACTAGCGGGGGTTGACTACGAGCAGTACTTC.

This clone has only one observation. J is TRBJ1-1 and V is TRBV5-6; D is undetermined. CDR1 is SGHDT and CDR2 is YYEEEE in the germline V gene. Trimming cost V 6 bases and J 0 bases, with 12 bases left between them. CDR3 length: 14 residues. CDR3 region: CASTWTVMNTEAFF. CDR3 DNA sequence: TGTGCCAGCACCTGGACTGTAATGAACACTGAAGCTTTCTTT.

The chain employs TRBV7-2 and TRBJ1-3; unclear D gene. The germline V gene has CDR1 SGHTA and CDR2 FQGNSA. CDR3 length equals 14 residues. V gave up 2 bases and J gave up 4 bases, with 9 bases separating them. CDR3 region: CASSLFPGGNTIYF. CDR3 DNA: TGTGCCAGCAGCTTATTTCCCGGGGGAAACACCATATATTTT.

CDR3 DNA: TGTGCCAGCAGCTTTGGGGGACAGTATGGTGAGCAGTACTTC. Its protein product is CASSFGGQYGEQYF. This chain uses TRBV5-4 with TRBJ2-7, with TRBD1 identical over 7 bases. Germline V gives CDR1 SGHNT, CDR2 YYREEE (reference sequence). The CDR3 totals 14 residues. Unmatched junction bases numbered 9, after V lost 2 bases and J lost 7 bases.

In this sample, this clone turned up a few times. CDR3 sequence reads: CASSPPGTGDEQYF. The CDR3 coding sequence is TGTGCCAGCTCACCCCCGGGGACAGGGGACGAGCAGTACTTC. V usage is TRBV6-1 and J usage is TRBJ2-7; 10 bases line up with TRBD1. CDR1 MNHNS and CDR2 SASEGT come from the germline V gene. The CDR3 is 14 amino acids. J lost 5 bases, V lost 8 bases, and 9 bases had no gene match.

This clone was observed a few times. The rearrangement uses TRBV3-1 (or the pseudogene TRBV3-2) and TRBJ1-2; D is ambiguous. The CDR3 spans 15 residues. Germline V lookup: CDR1 LGHDT, CDR2 YNNKEL (reference sequence). Trimming took off 1 base at V and 3 bases at J, with 12 bases between the two ends. CDR3 in amino acids: CASSQAMGVYYGYTF. The CDR3 DNA reads TGTGCCAGCAGCCAAGCTATGGGAGTGTACTATGGCTACACCTTC.

The chain joins TRBV11-2 to TRBJ1-6; no definite D call. The CDR3 consists of 14 residues. V was trimmed by 5 bases and J by 1 base, leaving 6 bases between them. CDR1 is SGHAT and CDR2 is FQNNGV in the germline V gene. The CDR3 here is CASSQVSYNSPLHF. The CDR3 region has the DNA TGTGCCAGCAGCCAGGTTTCCTATAATTCACCCCTCCACTTT.

V usage is TRBV11-2 and J usage is TRBJ2-5, with 15 bases matching TRBD2. This CDR3 is 16 amino acids long. V shed 4 bases, J shed 2 bases, and the junction held 2 bases outside the gene matches. The germline CDR1 and CDR2 sequences are SGHAT and FQNNGV. CDR3 sequence reads: CASSSGLAGGQETQYF. The DNA for the CDR3 is TGTGCCAGCAGCTCCGGACTAGCGGGGGGGCAAGAGACCCAGTACTTC.

This clone appeared once. This chain links TRBV5-6 with TRBJ2-2; D remains ambiguous. This CDR3 spans 16 amino acids. V was clipped by 1 base and J by 1 base, with 11 bases between them. Germline V gene lookup returns CDR1 SGHDT and CDR2 YYEEEE. CDR3 in amino acids: CASSLRQRKNTGELFF. Here the CDR3 DNA reads TGTGCCAGCAGCTTGAGGCAGAGGAAGAACACCGGGGAGCTGTTTTTT.

CDR3 loop: CASSSGQGAPTGELFF. DNA for the CDR3: TGCGCCAGCAGCTCCGGACAGGGGGCGCCCACCGGGGAGCTGTTTTTT. J is TRBJ2-2 and V is TRBV5-1; TRBD1 aligns across 11 bases. The CDR3 contains 16 residues. Losses at the gene ends were 3 bases for V and 4 bases for J; bases not matched to a gene: 5. The V gene's germline CDR1 is SGHRS and CDR2 YFSETQ.

The chain's CDR3 is CASSYPGQGQETQYF. CDR3 coding DNA: TGTGCCAGCAGCTATCCGGGACAGGGACAAGAGACCCAGTACTTC. The chain combines TRBV5-4 with TRBJ2-5; 9 bases agree with TRBD1. The CDR3 covers 15 residues. The germline V gene encodes CDR1 SGHNT and CDR2 YYREEE (reference sequence). The V gene end was trimmed by 3 bases and the J gene end by 2 bases; junction bases not matched to a gene: 5.